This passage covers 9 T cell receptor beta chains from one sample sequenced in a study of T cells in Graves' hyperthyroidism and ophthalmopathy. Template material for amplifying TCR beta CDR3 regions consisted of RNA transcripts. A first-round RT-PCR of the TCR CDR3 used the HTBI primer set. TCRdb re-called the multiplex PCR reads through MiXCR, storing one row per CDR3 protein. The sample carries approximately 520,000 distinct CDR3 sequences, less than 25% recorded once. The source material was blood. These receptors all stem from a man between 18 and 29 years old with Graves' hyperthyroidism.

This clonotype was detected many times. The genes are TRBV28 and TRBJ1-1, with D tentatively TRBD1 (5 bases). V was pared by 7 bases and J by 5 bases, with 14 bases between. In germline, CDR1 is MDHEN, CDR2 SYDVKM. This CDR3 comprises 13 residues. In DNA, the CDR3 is TGTGCCAGCACCTCCGGGTGGGGGACTGAAGCTTTCTTT. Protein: CASTSGWGTEAFF.

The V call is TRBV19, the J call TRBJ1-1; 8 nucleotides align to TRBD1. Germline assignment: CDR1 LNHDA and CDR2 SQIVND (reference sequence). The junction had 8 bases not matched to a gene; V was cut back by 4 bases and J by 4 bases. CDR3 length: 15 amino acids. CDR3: CASSTFQQGGTEAFF. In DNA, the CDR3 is TGTGCCAGTAGTACCTTCCAACAGGGGGGCACTGAAGCTTTCTTT.

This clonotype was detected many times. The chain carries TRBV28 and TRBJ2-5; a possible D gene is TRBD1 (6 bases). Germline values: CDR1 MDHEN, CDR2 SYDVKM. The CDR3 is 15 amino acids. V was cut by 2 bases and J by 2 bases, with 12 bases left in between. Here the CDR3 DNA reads TGTGCCAGCAGTTTAACCGGGACACCTCAAGAGACCCAGTACTTC. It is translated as CASSLTGTPQETQYF.

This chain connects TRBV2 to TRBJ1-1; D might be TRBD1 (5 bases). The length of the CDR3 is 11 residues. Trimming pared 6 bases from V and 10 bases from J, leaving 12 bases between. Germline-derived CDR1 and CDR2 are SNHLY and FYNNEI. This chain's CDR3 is CASRGVLGAFF. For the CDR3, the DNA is TGTGCCAGCAGAGGGGTCCTGGGAGCTTTCTTT.

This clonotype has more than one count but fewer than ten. DNA for the CDR3: TGTGCCAGCAGCGCGAGGGTCGGCGGCTATGGCTACACCTTC. As protein: CASSARVGGYGYTF. The chain couples TRBV14 to TRBJ1-2; D is unclear. Germline V CDR1 and CDR2: SGHDN, FVKESK. This CDR3 comprises 14 residues. V was shortened by 5 bases and J by 4 bases, with 14 bases between the two germline ends.

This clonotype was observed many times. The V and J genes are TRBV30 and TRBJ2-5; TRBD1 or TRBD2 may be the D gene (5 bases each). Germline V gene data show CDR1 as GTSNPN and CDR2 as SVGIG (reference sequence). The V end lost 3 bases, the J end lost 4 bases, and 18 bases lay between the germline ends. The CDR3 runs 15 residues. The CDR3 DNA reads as TGTGCCTGGAGACTGAGGGACCTTACAATAGAGACCCAGTACTTC. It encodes CAWRLRDLTIETQYF.

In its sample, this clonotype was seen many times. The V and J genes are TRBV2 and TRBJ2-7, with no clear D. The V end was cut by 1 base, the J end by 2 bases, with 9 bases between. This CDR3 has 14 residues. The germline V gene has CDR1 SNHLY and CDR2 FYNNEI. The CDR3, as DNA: TGTGCCAGCAGTGAAGGGCCATCCCCCTACGAGCAGTACTTC. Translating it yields CASSEGPSPYEQYF.

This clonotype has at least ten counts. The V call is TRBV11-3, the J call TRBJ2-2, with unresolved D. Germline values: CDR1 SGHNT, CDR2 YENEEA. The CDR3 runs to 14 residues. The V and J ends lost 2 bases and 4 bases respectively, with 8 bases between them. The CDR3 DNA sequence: TGTGCCAGCAGCTTACTGTGGGGCACCGGGGAGCTGTTTTTT. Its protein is CASSLLWGTGELFF.

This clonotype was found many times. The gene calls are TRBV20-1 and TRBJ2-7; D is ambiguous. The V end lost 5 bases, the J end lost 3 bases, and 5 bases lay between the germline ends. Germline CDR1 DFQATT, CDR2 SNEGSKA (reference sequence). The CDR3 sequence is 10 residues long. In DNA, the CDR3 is TGCAGTGCTGGTATCTACGAGCAGTACTTC. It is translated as CSAGIYEQYF.